These T cell receptor beta chains were read from a single sample in a study of identical twins. TCRdb called the 5' RACE reads again in MiXCR, with one record for every CDR3 protein. The sample has some 1,600,000 distinct CDR3 sequences; less than 35% are singletons. The sequenced sample consisted of cord blood. The receptors here all came from a newborn girl in good health. The CDR3 runs from the conserved cysteine through the conserved F or W. The order of the fields is V gene, D gene, J gene, clone size, CDR3 protein, CDR3 DNA. The D gene is left open where the match is weak. Not all rows give a size; the values are once, few, many and, for expanded clones, a class.

V gene: TRBV6-6
D gene: TRBD1
J gene: TRBJ2-7
clone size: few
CDR3 protein: CVSSYSSGGYEQYF
CDR3 DNA: TGTGTCAGCAGTTACTCTTCAGGGGGCTACGAGCAGTACTTC

V gene: TRBV7-9
D gene: .
J gene: TRBJ1-1
clone size: .
CDR3 protein: CASSLGGGAEAFF
CDR3 DNA: TGTGCCAGCAGTTTAGGCGGGGGGGCTGAAGCTTTCTTT

V gene: TRBV5-1
D gene: TRBD2
J gene: TRBJ2-3
clone size: few
CDR3 protein: CASSLWVRALAGELPGTDTQYF
CDR3 DNA: TGCGCCAGCAGCTTGTGGGTTAGGGCACTAGCGGGGGAGCTCCCCGGCACAGATACGCAGTATTTT

V gene: TRBV2
D gene: .
J gene: TRBJ2-5
clone size: few
CDR3 protein: CASSRQTQYF
CDR3 DNA: TGTGCCAGCAGTCGTCAGACCCAGTACTTC

V gene: TRBV20-1
D gene: TRBD2
J gene: TRBJ2-1
clone size: .
CDR3 protein: CSPASGLHNEQFF
CDR3 DNA: TGCAGCCCCGCTAGCGGGCTTCACAATGAGCAGTTCTTC

V gene: TRBV10-3
D gene: TRBD1
J gene: TRBJ1-1
clone size: few
CDR3 protein: CAISEGQGWGTEAFF
CDR3 DNA: TGTGCCATCAGTGAGGGACAGGGTTGGGGCACTGAAGCTTTCTTT

V gene: TRBV7-9
D gene: .
J gene: TRBJ2-1
clone size: .
CDR3 protein: CASSKTRLSTDTQFF
CDR3 DNA: TGTGCCAGCAGCAAGACTAGACTTAGCACAGATACGCAGTTCTTC

V gene: TRBV29-1
D gene: .
J gene: TRBJ2-3
clone size: .
CDR3 protein: CSVELLGRDNEGGGTDTQYF
CDR3 DNA: TGCAGCGTTGAATTGTTGGGCAGGGACAACGAGGGAGGGGGCACAGATACGCAGTATTTT

V gene: TRBV7-8
D gene: TRBD2
J gene: TRBJ2-7
clone size: .
CDR3 protein: CACSLGTRGEQYF
CDR3 DNA: TGTGCCTGCAGCTTAGGGACTAGGGGCGAGCAGTACTTC

V gene: TRBV4-2
D gene: TRBD1
J gene: TRBJ1-2
clone size: many
CDR3 protein: CASSPSDRVANYGYTF
CDR3 DNA: TGTGCCAGCAGCCCATCAGACAGGGTCGCTAACTATGGCTACACCTTC

V gene: TRBV20-1
D gene: TRBD2
J gene: TRBJ2-7
clone size: few
CDR3 protein: CSARGASGSYNEQYF
CDR3 DNA: TGCAGTGCTAGAGGGGCTAGCGGGAGTTACAATGAGCAGTACTTC

V gene: TRBV27
D gene: TRBD2
J gene: TRBJ2-2
clone size: .
CDR3 protein: CASSFLNSGGAGGELFF
CDR3 DNA: TGTGCCAGCAGTTTTCTCAATAGCGGGGGGGCCGGCGGGGAGCTGTTTTTT

V gene: TRBV20-1
D gene: .
J gene: TRBJ2-7
clone size: few
CDR3 protein: CSASKAPGPSLYEQYF
CDR3 DNA: TGCAGTGCTTCTAAAGCCCCTGGTCCTTCACTCTACGAGCAGTACTTC

V gene: TRBV12-5
D gene: .
J gene: TRBJ2-7
clone size: once
CDR3 protein: CASGLVPGPYPSYNEQYF
CDR3 DNA: TGTGCTAGTGGTTTGGTGCCCGGACCGTACCCCTCCTACAATGAGCAGTACTTC

V gene: TRBV20-1
D gene: .
J gene: TRBJ2-1
clone size: .
CDR3 protein: CSARDLKQGPINNEQFF
CDR3 DNA: TGCAGTGCTAGAGATCTGAAGCAGGGGCCTATCAACAATGAGCAGTTCTTC

V gene: TRBV20-1
D gene: TRBD2
J gene: TRBJ2-1
clone size: .
CDR3 protein: CSAPQTSGVGEQFF
CDR3 DNA: TGCAGTGCTCCACAGACTAGCGGGGTGGGGGAGCAGTTCTTC

V gene: TRBV2
D gene: .
J gene: TRBJ2-7
clone size: few
CDR3 protein: CASRYTGTEQYF
CDR3 DNA: TGTGCCAGCAGGTATACGGGGACCGAGCAGTACTTC

V gene: TRBV5-1
D gene: TRBD1
J gene: TRBJ1-1
clone size: .
CDR3 protein: CASSSTPGQGTTEAFF
CDR3 DNA: TGCGCCAGCAGCTCTACCCCGGGACAGGGGACCACTGAAGCTTTCTTT

V gene: TRBV7-9
D gene: .
J gene: TRBJ1-1
clone size: .
CDR3 protein: CASSLEAGVNTEAFF
CDR3 DNA: TGTGCCAGCAGCTTAGAGGCAGGGGTGAACACTGAAGCTTTCTTT

V gene: TRBV20-1
D gene: .
J gene: TRBJ1-5
clone size: .
CDR3 protein: CSARNGGKGNQPQHF
CDR3 DNA: TGCAGTGCTAGGAATGGGGGTAAAGGGAATCAGCCCCAGCATTTT

V gene: TRBV15
D gene: .
J gene: TRBJ2-5
clone size: .
CDR3 protein: CATSRAGVRTYNEQYF
CDR3 DNA: TGTGCCACCAGCAGAGCGGGGGTCAGGACCTACAATGAGCAGTACTTC

V gene: TRBV20-1
D gene: TRBD1
J gene: TRBJ1-2
clone size: .
CDR3 protein: CSALTGASGGYTF
CDR3 DNA: TGCAGTGCCCTTACAGGGGCGTCTGGTGGCTACACCTTC

V gene: TRBV6-6
D gene: .
J gene: TRBJ1-1
clone size: few
CDR3 protein: CASSPRGGHFAFF
CDR3 DNA: TGTGCCAGCAGCCCCCGTGGGGGGCATTTTGCTTTCTTT

V gene: TRBV11-2
D gene: .
J gene: TRBJ2-7
clone size: .
CDR3 protein: CASSAGPMPYEQYF
CDR3 DNA: TGTGCCAGCAGCGCCGGGCCTATGCCCTACGAGCAGTACTTC

V gene: TRBV28
D gene: .
J gene: TRBJ2-7
clone size: few
CDR3 protein: CASSPAPTYEQYF
CDR3 DNA: TGTGCCAGTTCCCCCGCCCCGACCTACGAGCAGTACTTC

V gene: TRBV7-2
D gene: TRBD2
J gene: TRBJ2-5
clone size: few
CDR3 protein: CASSSSGGEWETQYF
CDR3 DNA: TGTGCCAGCAGTTCTAGCGGGGGGGAGTGGGAGACCCAGTACTTC

V gene: TRBV5-1
D gene: .
J gene: TRBJ2-2
clone size: .
CDR3 protein: CASSWTTVSGELFF
CDR3 DNA: TGCGCCAGCAGCTGGACGACAGTGTCCGGGGAGCTGTTTTTT

V gene: TRBV10-2
D gene: .
J gene: TRBJ1-2
clone size: .
CDR3 protein: CVSSDFQGGFTNYGYTF
CDR3 DNA: TGCGTCAGCAGTGATTTTCAGGGTGGCTTTACGAACTATGGCTACACCTTC

V gene: TRBV21-1
D gene: .
J gene: TRBJ1-5
clone size: .
CDR3 protein: CASSNFGLNQPQHF
CDR3 DNA: TGTGCCAGCAGCAATTTTGGGCTCAATCAGCCCCAGCATTTT

V gene: TRBV3-1
D gene: .
J gene: TRBJ2-3
clone size: few
CDR3 protein: CASSQDLRGALGDTQYF
CDR3 DNA: TGTGCCAGCAGCCAAGATTTACGGGGGGCCCTTGGAGATACGCAGTATTTT

V gene: TRBV29-1
D gene: .
J gene: TRBJ2-7
clone size: .
CDR3 protein: CSVETRLTYEQYF
CDR3 DNA: TGCAGCGTTGAGACACGGTTAACCTACGAGCAGTACTTC

V gene: TRBV7-2
D gene: .
J gene: TRBJ1-1
clone size: .
CDR3 protein: CASSKTVMNTEAFF
CDR3 DNA: TGTGCCAGCAGCAAAACAGTAATGAACACTGAAGCTTTCTTT

V gene: TRBV5-1
D gene: TRBD1
J gene: TRBJ1-1
clone size: .
CDR3 protein: CASSVSGTVSRDTEAFF
CDR3 DNA: TGCGCCAGCAGCGTATCCGGGACAGTAAGCCGGGACACTGAAGCTTTCTTT

V gene: TRBV7-2
D gene: .
J gene: TRBJ2-3
clone size: .
CDR3 protein: CASSLEVGLDTQYF
CDR3 DNA: TGTGCCAGCAGCTTAGAGGTGGGGTTAGATACGCAGTATTTT

V gene: TRBV10-3
D gene: TRBD2
J gene: TRBJ2-1
clone size: few
CDR3 protein: CAIRPGLGISYNEQFF
CDR3 DNA: TGTGCCATCAGGCCGGGACTAGGAATCTCCTACAATGAGCAGTTCTTC

V gene: TRBV11-2
D gene: .
J gene: TRBJ2-7
clone size: .
CDR3 protein: CASSMPEEQYF
CDR3 DNA: TGTGCCAGCAGCATGCCGGAGGAGCAGTACTTC

V gene: TRBV28
D gene: .
J gene: TRBJ2-7
clone size: few
CDR3 protein: CASSFEASVYNEQYF
CDR3 DNA: TGTGCCAGCAGTTTCGAGGCTAGCGTTTACAATGAGCAGTACTTC

V gene: TRBV28
D gene: .
J gene: TRBJ1-1
clone size: few
CDR3 protein: CASRIQGGYTEAFF
CDR3 DNA: TGTGCCAGCAGGATACAGGGTGGATACACTGAAGCTTTCTTT

V gene: TRBV20-1
D gene: .
J gene: TRBJ2-7
clone size: .
CDR3 protein: CSASRQGPRLTYEQYF
CDR3 DNA: TGCAGTGCTAGCCGCCAGGGGCCCAGACTTACCTACGAGCAGTACTTC

V gene: TRBV4-1
D gene: .
J gene: TRBJ2-7
clone size: .
CDR3 protein: CASSQEPGYYEQYF
CDR3 DNA: TGCGCCAGCAGCCAAGAGCCAGGGTACTACGAGCAGTACTTC

V gene: TRBV5-5
D gene: .
J gene: TRBJ2-3
clone size: .
CDR3 protein: CASSRPQCSTDTQYF
CDR3 DNA: TGTGCCAGCAGCCGCCCTCAGTGTTCAACAGATACGCAGTATTTT

V gene: TRBV20-1
D gene: TRBD2
J gene: TRBJ2-3
clone size: few
CDR3 protein: CSARREYRDTQYF
CDR3 DNA: TGCAGTGCTAGGCGGGAGTACAGGGATACGCAGTATTTT

V gene: TRBV28
D gene: TRBD1
J gene: TRBJ1-4
clone size: few
CDR3 protein: CASRVQGATNEKLFF
CDR3 DNA: TGTGCCAGCAGGGTACAGGGGGCAACTAATGAAAAACTGTTTTTT

V gene: TRBV5-1
D gene: .
J gene: TRBJ1-5
clone size: few
CDR3 protein: CASSLAGSNNQPQHF
CDR3 DNA: TGCGCCAGCAGCTTGGCAGGGTCCAACAATCAGCCCCAGCATTTT

V gene: TRBV5-1
D gene: .
J gene: TRBJ2-7
clone size: .
CDR3 protein: CASSLRTGFGYEQYF
CDR3 DNA: TGCGCCAGCAGCTTGCGTACAGGATTCGGCTACGAGCAGTACTTC

V gene: TRBV9
D gene: TRBD1
J gene: TRBJ2-3
clone size: .
CDR3 protein: CASSIWTGGTTDTQYF
CDR3 DNA: TGTGCCAGCAGCATATGGACAGGGGGGACCACAGATACGCAGTATTTT

V gene: TRBV20-1
D gene: TRBD2
J gene: TRBJ2-7
clone size: .
CDR3 protein: CSARSRTSYNEQYF
CDR3 DNA: TGCAGTGCTAGGTCCCGGACTAGCTACAATGAGCAGTACTTC

V gene: TRBV5-1
D gene: TRBD2
J gene: TRBJ2-3
clone size: .
CDR3 protein: CASSPPSSGGHTDTQYF
CDR3 DNA: TGCGCCAGCAGCCCACCTTCTAGCGGGGGACACACAGATACGCAGTATTTT

V gene: TRBV20-1
D gene: TRBD2
J gene: TRBJ2-3
clone size: .
CDR3 protein: CSARDPGLAGTTDTQYF
CDR3 DNA: TGCAGTGCTAGAGATCCGGGGCTAGCGGGCACCACAGATACGCAGTATTTT

V gene: TRBV20-1
D gene: .
J gene: TRBJ1-1
clone size: few
CDR3 protein: CSAGEMGFNTEAFF
CDR3 DNA: TGCAGTGCCGGAGAGATGGGCTTCAACACTGAAGCTTTCTTT

V gene: TRBV5-6
D gene: .
J gene: TRBJ1-2
clone size: few
CDR3 protein: CASSPGQDGWGYTF
CDR3 DNA: TGTGCCAGCAGTCCTGGACAAGATGGATGGGGCTACACCTTC

V gene: TRBV5-1
D gene: TRBD2
J gene: TRBJ2-2
clone size: .
CDR3 protein: CATTSGGRYGTGELFF
CDR3 DNA: TGCGCCACTACTAGCGGGGGACGTTACGGCACCGGGGAGCTGTTTTTT

V gene: TRBV20-1
D gene: .
J gene: TRBJ2-1
clone size: .
CDR3 protein: CSALKGEAYNEQFF
CDR3 DNA: TGCAGTGCTCTTAAGGGGGAGGCCTACAATGAGCAGTTCTTC

V gene: TRBV29-1
D gene: .
J gene: TRBJ1-3
clone size: .
CDR3 protein: CSVGQGTGNTIYF
CDR3 DNA: TGCAGCGTTGGCCAGGGGACTGGAAACACCATATATTTT